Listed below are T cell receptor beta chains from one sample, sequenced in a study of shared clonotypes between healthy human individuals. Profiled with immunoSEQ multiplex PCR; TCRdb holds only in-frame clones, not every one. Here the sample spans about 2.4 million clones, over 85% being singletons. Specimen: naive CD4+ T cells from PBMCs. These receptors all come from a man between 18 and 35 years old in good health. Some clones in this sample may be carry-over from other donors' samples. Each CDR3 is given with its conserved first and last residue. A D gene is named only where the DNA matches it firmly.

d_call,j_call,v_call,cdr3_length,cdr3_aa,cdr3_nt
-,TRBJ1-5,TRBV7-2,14,CASSLQGAGQPQHF,TGTGCCAGCAGCTTGCAAGGCGCGGGTCAGCCCCAGCATTTT
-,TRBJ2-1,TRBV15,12,CATSLYNNEQFF,TGTGCCACCAGTCTCTACAACAATGAGCAGTTCTTC
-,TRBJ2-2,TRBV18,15,CASSPTGATTGELFF,TGTGCCAGCTCACCGACAGGCGCGACCACCGGGGAGCTGTTTTTT
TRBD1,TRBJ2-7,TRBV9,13,CASSVLQGGEQYF,TGTGCCAGCAGCGTACTACAGGGGGGCGAGCAGTACTTC
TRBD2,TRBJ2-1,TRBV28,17,CASSPIAGGTPYNEQFF,TGTGCCAGCAGTCCTATAGCGGGAGGCACACCTTACAATGAGCAGTTCTTC
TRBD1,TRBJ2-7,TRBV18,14,CASSPLTGPYEQYF,TGTGCCAGCTCACCATTGACAGGGCCCTACGAGCAGTACTTC
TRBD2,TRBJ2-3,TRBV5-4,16,CASSFKLADTTDTQYF,TGTGCCAGCAGCTTCAAACTAGCGGACACCACAGATACGCAGTATTTT
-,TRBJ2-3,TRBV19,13,CASSDVAVDTQYF,TGTGCCAGTAGTGACGTAGCCGTAGATACGCAGTATTTT
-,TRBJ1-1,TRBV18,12,CASSAGQSEAFF,TGTGCCAGCTCCGCTGGACAATCTGAAGCTTTCTTT
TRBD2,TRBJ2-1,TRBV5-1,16,CASGRRGGPTSDEQFF,TGCGCCAGCGGCCGGAGGGGGGGCCCGACTAGCGATGAGCAGTTCTTC
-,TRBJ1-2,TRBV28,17,CASSSSEGAGRSYGYTF,TGTGCCAGCAGTTCTAGCGAAGGGGCAGGGAGGAGCTATGGCTACACCTTC